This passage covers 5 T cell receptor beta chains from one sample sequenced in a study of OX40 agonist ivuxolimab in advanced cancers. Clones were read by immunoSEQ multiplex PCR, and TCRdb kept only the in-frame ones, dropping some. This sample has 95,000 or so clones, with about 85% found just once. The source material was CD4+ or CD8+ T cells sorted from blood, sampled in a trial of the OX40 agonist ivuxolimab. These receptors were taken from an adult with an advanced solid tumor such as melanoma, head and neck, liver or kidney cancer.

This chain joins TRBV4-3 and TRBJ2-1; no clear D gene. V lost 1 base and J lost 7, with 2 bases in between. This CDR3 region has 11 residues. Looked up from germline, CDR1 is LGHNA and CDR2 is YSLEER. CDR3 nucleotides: TGCGCCAGCAGCCAAGGGAATGAGCAGTTCTTC. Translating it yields CASSQGNEQFF.

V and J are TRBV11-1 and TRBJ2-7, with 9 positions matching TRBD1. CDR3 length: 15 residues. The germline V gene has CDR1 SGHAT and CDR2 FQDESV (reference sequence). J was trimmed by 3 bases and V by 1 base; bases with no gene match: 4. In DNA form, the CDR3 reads TGTGCCAGCAGCTTAGGGACAGGGGCCCTCTACGAGCAGTACTTC. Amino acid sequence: CASSLGTGALYEQYF. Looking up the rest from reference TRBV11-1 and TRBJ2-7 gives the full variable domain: EAEVAQSPRYKITEKSQAVAFWCDPISGHATLYWYRQILGQGPELLVQFQDESVVDDSQLPKDRFSAERLKGVDSTLKIQPAELGDSAMYLCASSLGTGALYEQYFGPGTRLTVT.

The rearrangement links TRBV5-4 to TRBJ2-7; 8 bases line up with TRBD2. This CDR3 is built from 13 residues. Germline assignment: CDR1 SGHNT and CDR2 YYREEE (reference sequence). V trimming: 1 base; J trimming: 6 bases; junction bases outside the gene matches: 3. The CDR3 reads CASSLSLAGEQYF. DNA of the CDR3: TGTGCCAGCAGCTTGAGTCTAGCGGGCGAGCAGTACTTC.

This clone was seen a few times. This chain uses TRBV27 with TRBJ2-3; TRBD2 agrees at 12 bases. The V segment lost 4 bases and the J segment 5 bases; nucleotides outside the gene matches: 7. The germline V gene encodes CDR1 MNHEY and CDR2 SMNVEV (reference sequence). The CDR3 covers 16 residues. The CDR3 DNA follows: TGTGCCAGCAGTTCACGGACTAGCGGGATCCAAGATACGCAGTATTTT. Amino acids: CASSSRTSGIQDTQYF.

Written as DNA, the CDR3 is TGTGCCTGCTACTACCCAGGGGAACAAGACGAGCAGTACTTC. Protein sequence: CACYYPGEQDEQYF. V and J are TRBV30 and TRBJ2-7; D is perhaps TRBD1 (6 bases). This CDR3 contains 14 residues. V was shortened by 6 bases and J by 5 bases, with 20 bases between the two germline ends. Looked up from germline, CDR1 is GTSNPN and CDR2 is SVGIG (reference sequence).